Below are 29 T cell receptor beta chains sequenced from a single sample in a study of cytomegalovirus exposure and HLA in healthy donors. The primer mix had 60 Vbeta and 13 Jbeta primers. Method: immunoSEQ multiplex PCR; TCRdb's copy keeps in-frame clones and lacks some. The table lists tens of thousands of clones, 60% to 80% of them singletons, with 9.5% to 13% in the top ten. Sample: PBMCs. These receptor sequences come from a woman aged 40 to 55 in good health and CMV-seropositive.

In this sample, this clone turned up a few times. The genes are TRBV5-1 and TRBJ2-5, with 8 nucleotides matching TRBD2. This CDR3 comprises 15 residues. The junction had 9 bases not matched to a gene; V was cut back by 6 bases and J by 2 bases. The germline gives CDR1 SGHRS, CDR2 YFSETQ. DNA of the CDR3: TGCGCCAGCACCCCCGGGACTAGGGGGCAAGAGACCCAGTACTTC. Protein: CASTPGTRGQETQYF.

The chain uses TRBV7-3 and TRBJ2-1, with TRBD2 matching 12 bases. This CDR3 contains 15 residues. V lost 2 bases, J lost 6 bases, and 2 bases stayed unmatched. Germline V lookup: CDR1 SGHTA, CDR2 FQGTGA. The CDR3 is CASSLGLAGINEQFF. In DNA form, the CDR3 reads TGTGCCAGCAGCTTAGGACTAGCGGGGATCAATGAGCAGTTCTTC.

The chain's CDR3 is CASSLVAGANTDTQYF. In DNA form, the CDR3 reads TGCGCCAGCAGCTTGGTAGCGGGGGCGAACACAGATACGCAGTATTTT. The V and J genes are TRBV5-1 and TRBJ2-3, with 9 bases that match TRBD2. The germline CDR1 and CDR2 sequences are SGHRS and YFSETQ. J was trimmed by 2 bases and V by 0 bases; bases with no gene match: 4. CDR3 size: 16 residues.

The table lists this clone with many counts. The V and J genes are TRBV25-1 and TRBJ2-7; D might be TRBD2 (5 bases). The V and J ends lost 2 bases and 3 bases respectively, with 8 bases between them. The CDR3 totals 13 residues. Germline CDR1 and CDR2: MGHDK and SYGVNS. CDR3 in DNA: TGTGCCAGCAGTGAACTCGAGGGCTACGAGCAGTACTTC. It is translated as CASSELEGYEQYF.

The chain has TRBV11-2 and TRBJ1-6; D perhaps matches TRBD1 (6 bases). This CDR3 has 17 residues. V dropped 1 base and J dropped 0 bases, with 10 bases sitting between them. Germline CDR1 and CDR2: SGHAT and FQNNGV. The CDR3 here is CASSLGTDRSYNSPLHF. The CDR3 DNA sequence: TGTGCCAGCAGCTTAGGGACAGACCGCTCCTATAATTCACCCCTCCACTTT.

The chain joins TRBV6-5 to TRBJ1-6, with D possibly TRBD1 on 5 matching bases. The CDR3 has 16 amino acids. CDR1 is MNHEY and CDR2 is SVGAGI in the germline V gene. V lost 4 bases, J lost 7 bases, and 17 bases lay in between. CDR3 sequence (DNA): TGTGCCAGCAGTTCAAACCCCCCAGGGAAAAATTCACCCCTCCACTTT. Protein: CASSSNPPGKNSPLHF.

The genes are TRBV5-1 and TRBJ2-7; 9 nucleotides line up with TRBD2. The germline gives CDR1 SGHRS, CDR2 YFSETQ. The CDR3 spans 15 residues. V was pared by 6 bases and J by 7 bases, with 14 bases of the junction left unmatched. The CDR3 region has the DNA TGCGCCAGCACGACCGAGGCGGGGGGGCGCGGTGAGCAGTACTTC. It encodes CASTTEAGGRGEQYF. Combining the CDR3 with reference TRBV5-1 and TRBJ2-7 gives the whole variable domain KAGVTQTPRYLIKTRGQQVTLSCSPISGHRSVSWYQQTPGQGLQFLFEYFSETQRNKGNFPGRFSGRQFSNSRSEMNVSTLELGDSALYLCASTTEAGGRGEQYFGPGTRLTVT.

J is TRBJ2-5 and V is TRBV18, with no clear D. Germline loops: CDR1 KGHSH, CDR2 LQKENI. Trimming removed 0 bases from V and 2 bases from J, with 10 bases in between. The CDR3 has 15 amino acids. Here the CDR3 DNA reads TGTGCCAGCTCACCACCGGGCGCCCGGCAAGAGACCCAGTACTTC. It encodes CASSPPGARQETQYF.

The chain is built from TRBV5-4 and TRBJ1-2; possible D gene TRBD1, 6 bases. Trimming stripped 1 base from V and 1 base from J, with 20 bases between. The CDR3 has 18 residues. The germline V gene encodes CDR1 SGHNT and CDR2 YYREEE (reference sequence). The CDR3 bases are TGTGCCAGCAGCTTGACGGGTCTTCAGGGGCCCATTAACTATGGCTACACCTTC. Residues: CASSLTGLQGPINYGYTF.

This chain links TRBV5-6 with TRBJ1-6; 7 nucleotides match TRBD1. This CDR3 spans 14 amino acids. V shed 3 bases, J shed 6 bases, and the junction held 3 bases outside the gene matches. CDR1 is SGHDT, CDR2 YYEEEE, per germline. The CDR3 coding sequence is TGTGCCAGCAGCTCACAGGGGCTTAATTCACCCCTCCACTTT. It yields the protein CASSSQGLNSPLHF.

This clone was seen only a few times. The chain uses TRBV7-6 and TRBJ1-4; a possible D gene is TRBD1 (5 bases). This CDR3 comprises 13 residues. The germline V and J ends were trimmed by 5 bases and 8 bases, with 12 bases remaining between them. From germline, CDR1 is SGHVS and CDR2 FNYEAQ. The CDR3 coding sequence is TGTGCCAGCAGCCAATTCGACAGAGAAAAACTGTTTTTT. This encodes CASSQFDREKLFF.

The chain carries TRBV18 and TRBJ1-5; D call uncertain. Trimming stripped 3 bases from V and 3 bases from J, with 12 bases between. The germline V gene has CDR1 KGHSH and CDR2 LQKENI. The CDR3 consists of 15 residues. The CDR3 loop reads CASSPSNRDNQPQHF. The DNA for the CDR3 is TGTGCCAGCTCACCGTCCAACAGAGACAATCAGCCCCAGCATTTT. Variable domain in full (rest from reference TRBV18 and TRBJ1-5): NAGVMQNPRHLVRRRGQEARLRCSPMKGHSHVYWYRQLPEEGLKFMVYLQKENIIDESGMPKERFSAEFPKEGPSILRIQQVVRGDSAAYFCASSPSNRDNQPQHFGDGTRLSIL.

The V and J genes are TRBV10-3 and TRBJ2-5, with a weak D call TRBD2 (7 bases). Trimming removed 8 bases at V and 1 base at J, with 14 bases between. Per the germline V gene, CDR1 is ENHRY and CDR2 is SYGVKD. The CDR3 is 14 residues long. The CDR3 reads CAIGEGGAQETQYF. CDR3 in DNA: TGTGCCATCGGGGAGGGGGGGGCCCAAGAGACCCAGTACTTC.

The chain uses TRBV10-1 and TRBJ1-1, with D unresolved. Per germline, CDR1 WNHNN and CDR2 SYGVQD (reference sequence). Between the trimmed V and J ends, which lost 4 bases and 1 base, there was a span of 7 bases. The CDR3 has 13 residues. The DNA of the CDR3 is TGCGCCAGCAGTGCACAGCAGAACACTGAAGCTTTCTTT. This encodes CASSAQQNTEAFF.

The V and J genes are TRBV4-1 and TRBJ2-1; 8 nucleotides align to TRBD2. V trimming: 2 bases; J trimming: 6 bases; junction bases outside the gene matches: 9. CDR3 length equals 16 residues. The germline CDR1 and CDR2 sequences are MGHRA and YSYEKL. The CDR3 is CASSQPGLAKLNEQFF. The CDR3 DNA follows: TGCGCCAGCAGCCAACCCGGACTAGCTAAACTCAATGAGCAGTTCTTC.

This chain links TRBV4-1 with TRBJ1-5; D is possibly TRBD1 (5 bases). The germline gives CDR1 MGHRA, CDR2 YSYEKL. Between the trimmed V and J ends, which lost 4 bases and 1 base, there was a span of 14 bases. The CDR3 is made up of 16 amino acids. CDR3 bases: TGCGCCAGCAGCCCCCGGGGGGTTTTGAGCAATCAGCCCCAGCATTTT. Amino acid sequence: CASSPRGVLSNQPQHF.

The chain links TRBV27 to TRBJ1-4; 8 bases are a match to TRBD1. Germline CDR1 is MNHEY and CDR2 is SMNVEV (reference sequence). CDR3 length equals 15 residues. With 5 bases clipped from V and 5 bases from J, the junction kept 7 bases outside the gene matches. The CDR3 region has the DNA TGTGCCAGCAGTAGATGGACAGGGACAAATGAAAAACTGTTTTTT. Its translation: CASSRWTGTNEKLFF.

This clone was seen a single time. The chain uses TRBV28 and TRBJ2-1; 10 bases fit TRBD2. Germline-derived CDR1 and CDR2 are MDHEN and SYDVKM. This CDR3 comprises 14 residues. V was clipped by 2 bases and J by 12 bases; unmatched bases: 7. CDR3 nucleotides: TGTGCCAGCAGTTTAGCCAAGCGGGGGGGCCCGCAGTTCTTC. Residues: CASSLAKRGGPQFF.

This chain links TRBV7-8 with TRBJ2-4; tentative D call: TRBD1 (6 bases). Trimming took 0 bases from V and 0 from J, leaving 21 bases between them. This CDR3 contains 20 residues. The germline CDR1 and CDR2 sequences are SGHVS and FQNEAQ. CDR3 amino acids: CASSLASPGEDDLAKNIQYF. The DNA for the CDR3 is TGTGCCAGCAGCTTAGCCTCTCCAGGGGAAGACGATTTAGCCAAAAACATTCAGTACTTC.

V is TRBV12-2 and J is TRBJ1-5; the table's D gene call, TRBD1, was not cross checked with the DNA. TRBV12-2 constitutes a pseudogene. This CDR3 is 15 amino acids long. The DNA of the CDR3 is TGTGCAAGTCGCCCCTGGGACAGCGGCAATCAGCCCCAGCATTTT. Translation: CASRPWDSGNQPQHF.

The gene calls are TRBV30 and TRBJ1-1; D gene unclear. This CDR3 has 14 amino acids. The V gene's germline CDR1 is GTSNPN and CDR2 SVGIG (reference sequence). Deletions cut 3 bases from V and 0 bases from J, with 11 bases between. The CDR3 region is CAWSDSPMNTEAFF. The CDR3 DNA is TGTGCCTGGAGCGACTCTCCCATGAACACTGAAGCTTTCTTT.

This clone was seen only once. This chain connects TRBV5-4 to TRBJ2-7, with D maybe TRBD2 (6 bases). V lost 3 bases and J 3 bases, leaving 10 bases between the germline ends. Germline CDR1 is SGHNT and CDR2 is YYREEE (reference sequence). The CDR3 is 13 amino acids. CDR3 DNA sequence: TGTGCCAGCAGCTCCCCCGGGAGCTACGAGCAGTACTTC. This sequence encodes CASSSPGSYEQYF.

The chain uses TRBV4-1 and TRBJ2-1; weak D call: TRBD2 (6 bases). Germline V gene data show CDR1 as MGHRA and CDR2 as YSYEKL. The germline V and J ends were trimmed by 2 bases and 2 bases, with 13 bases remaining between them. This CDR3 has 16 residues. This CDR3 reads CASSQLFAGTYNEQFF. CDR3 DNA: TGCGCCAGCAGCCAACTGTTTGCGGGGACCTACAATGAGCAGTTCTTC.

The rearrangement links TRBV6-4 to TRBJ2-7; 11 bases agree with TRBD1. CDR3 length: 15 amino acids. V dropped 6 bases and J dropped 2; count of bases not matched to a gene: 6. Looked up from germline, CDR1 is MRHNA and CDR2 is SNTAGT. CDR3 sequence: CASRGGTGGTYEQYF. The CDR3 DNA follows: TGTGCCAGCAGGGGGGGGACAGGGGGAACCTACGAGCAGTACTTC.

In this sample, this clone turned up a few times. The V gene is TRBV14, the J gene TRBJ1-4, with unresolved D. Germline V gives CDR1 SGHDN, CDR2 FVKESK. CDR3 length: 17 residues. The V and J ends lost 2 bases and 0 bases respectively, with 13 bases between them. CDR3 residues: CASSQWELRSTNEKLFF. CDR3 coding DNA: TGTGCCAGCAGCCAATGGGAGCTTCGATCAACTAATGAAAAACTGTTTTTT. The full variable domain, rest sourced from reference TRBV14 and TRBJ1-4, is EAGVTQFPSHSVIEKGQTVTLRCDPISGHDNLYWYRRVMGKEIKFLLHFVKESKQDESGMPNNRFLAERTGGTYSTLKVQPAELEDSGVYFCASSQWELRSTNEKLFFGSGTQLSVL.

This clone was seen more than once but under ten times. The chain employs TRBV6-5 and TRBJ2-7; 10 bases align to TRBD2. The length of the CDR3 is 15 residues. Unmatched junction bases numbered 14, after V lost 8 bases and J lost 7 bases. Germline loops: CDR1 MNHEY, CDR2 SVGAGI. The CDR3 here is CASHLVSGGATEQYF. Written as DNA, the CDR3 is TGTGCCAGCCACCTTGTAAGCGGGGGGGCTACGGAGCAGTACTTC.

The chain carries TRBV5-1 and TRBJ2-5; TRBD2 aligns across 7 bases. V was clipped by 6 bases and J by 5 bases; unmatched bases: 13. The CDR3 has 15 amino acids. Germline V lookup: CDR1 SGHRS, CDR2 YFSETQ. The CDR3 loop is CASIETPTSRETQYF. CDR3 coding DNA: TGCGCCAGCATCGAGACTCCGACTAGCAGGGAGACCCAGTACTTC. Full variable domain (missing parts from reference TRBV5-1 and TRBJ2-5): KAGVTQTPRYLIKTRGQQVTLSCSPISGHRSVSWYQQTPGQGLQFLFEYFSETQRNKGNFPGRFSGRQFSNSRSEMNVSTLELGDSALYLCASIETPTSRETQYFGPGTRLLVL.

The chain employs TRBV11-3 and TRBJ2-7, with 7 bases that match TRBD1. The junction had 5 bases not matched to a gene; V was cut back by 4 bases and J by 5 bases. This CDR3 contains 13 residues. CDR1 SGHNT and CDR2 YENEEA come from the germline V gene. DNA for the CDR3: TGTGCCAGCAGCTCGAGACAGGGTCACGAGCAGTACTTC. Amino acid sequence: CASSSRQGHEQYF.

This clone has just a few counts. The chain employs TRBV9 and TRBJ2-7, with TRBD1 matching over 7 bases. V shed 0 bases and J 3 bases; nucleotides not matched to a gene: 0. This CDR3 comprises 13 residues. In germline, CDR1 is SGDLS, CDR2 YYNGEE. CDR3 nucleotide sequence: TGTGCCAGCAGCGTAGGGGACAGCTACGAGCAGTACTTC. Residues: CASSVGDSYEQYF.